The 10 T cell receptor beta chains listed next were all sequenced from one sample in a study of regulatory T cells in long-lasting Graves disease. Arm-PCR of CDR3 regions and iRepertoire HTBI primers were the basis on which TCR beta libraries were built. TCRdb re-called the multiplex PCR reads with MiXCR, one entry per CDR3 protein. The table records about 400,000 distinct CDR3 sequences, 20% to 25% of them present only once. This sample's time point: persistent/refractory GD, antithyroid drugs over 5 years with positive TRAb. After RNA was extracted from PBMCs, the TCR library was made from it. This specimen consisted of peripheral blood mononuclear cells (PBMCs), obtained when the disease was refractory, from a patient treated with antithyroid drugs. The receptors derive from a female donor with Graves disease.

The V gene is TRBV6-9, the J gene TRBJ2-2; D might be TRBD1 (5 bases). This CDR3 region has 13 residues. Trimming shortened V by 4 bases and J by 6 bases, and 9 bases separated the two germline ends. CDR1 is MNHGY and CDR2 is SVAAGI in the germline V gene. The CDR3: CASSSDSPGELFF. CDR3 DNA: TGTGCCAGCAGTTCAGACAGCCCCGGGGAGCTGTTTTTT.

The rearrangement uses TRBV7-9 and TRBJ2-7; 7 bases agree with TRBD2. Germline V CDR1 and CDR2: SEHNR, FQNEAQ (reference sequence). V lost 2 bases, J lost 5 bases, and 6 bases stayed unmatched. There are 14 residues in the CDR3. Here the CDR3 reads CASSLSGRNDEQYF. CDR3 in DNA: TGTGCCAGCAGCTTATCCGGGAGGAACGACGAGCAGTACTTC.

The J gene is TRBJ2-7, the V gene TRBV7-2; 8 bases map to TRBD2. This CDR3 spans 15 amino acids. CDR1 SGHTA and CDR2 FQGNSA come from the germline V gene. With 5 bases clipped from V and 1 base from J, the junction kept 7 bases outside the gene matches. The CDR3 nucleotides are TGTGCCAGCAGCCCTCCTAGCGGGCAGTCCTACGAGCAGTACTTC. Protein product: CASSPPSGQSYEQYF.

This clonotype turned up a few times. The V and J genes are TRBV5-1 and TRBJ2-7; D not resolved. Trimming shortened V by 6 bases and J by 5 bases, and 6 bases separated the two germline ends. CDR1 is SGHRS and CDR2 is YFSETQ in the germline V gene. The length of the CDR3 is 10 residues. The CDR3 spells CASKANEQYF. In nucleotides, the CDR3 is TGCGCCAGCAAGGCGAACGAGCAGTACTTC.

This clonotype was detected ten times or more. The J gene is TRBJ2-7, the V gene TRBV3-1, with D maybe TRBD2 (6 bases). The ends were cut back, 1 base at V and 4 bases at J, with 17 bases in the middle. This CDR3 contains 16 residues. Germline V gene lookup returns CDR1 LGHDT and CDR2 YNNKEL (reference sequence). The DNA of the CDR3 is TGTGCCAGCAGCCAAGGGATTGGGACTCACGCGTACGAGCAGTACTTC. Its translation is CASSQGIGTHAYEQYF.

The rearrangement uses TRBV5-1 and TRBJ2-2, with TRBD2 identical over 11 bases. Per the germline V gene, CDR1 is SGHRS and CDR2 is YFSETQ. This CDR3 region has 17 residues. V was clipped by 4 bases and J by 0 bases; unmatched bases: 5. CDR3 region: CASSPPTSGANTGELFF. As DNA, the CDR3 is TGCGCCAGCAGCCCCCCGACTAGCGGGGCGAACACCGGGGAGCTGTTTTTT.

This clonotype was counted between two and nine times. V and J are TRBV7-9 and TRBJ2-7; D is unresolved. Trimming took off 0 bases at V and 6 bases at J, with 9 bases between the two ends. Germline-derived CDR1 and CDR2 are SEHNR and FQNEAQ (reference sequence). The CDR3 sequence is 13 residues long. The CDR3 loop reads CASSLAESVEQYF. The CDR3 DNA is TGTGCCAGCAGCTTAGCGGAATCTGTCGAGCAGTACTTC.

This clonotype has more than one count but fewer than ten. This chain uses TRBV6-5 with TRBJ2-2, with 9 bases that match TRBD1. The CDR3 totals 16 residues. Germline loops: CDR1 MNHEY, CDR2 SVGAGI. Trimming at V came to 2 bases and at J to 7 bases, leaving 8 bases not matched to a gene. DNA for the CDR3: TGTGCCAGCAGTTACCGACAGGGGGGACTCGACGGGGAGCTGTTTTTT. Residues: CASSYRQGGLDGELFF.

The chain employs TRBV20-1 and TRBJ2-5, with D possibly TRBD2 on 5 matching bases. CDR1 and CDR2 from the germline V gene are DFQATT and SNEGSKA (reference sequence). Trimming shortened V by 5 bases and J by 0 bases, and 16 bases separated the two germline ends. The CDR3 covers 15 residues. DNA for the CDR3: TGCAGTGCTCGGAGGAGTGGGGAGTACCAAGAGACCCAGTACTTC. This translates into CSARRSGEYQETQYF.

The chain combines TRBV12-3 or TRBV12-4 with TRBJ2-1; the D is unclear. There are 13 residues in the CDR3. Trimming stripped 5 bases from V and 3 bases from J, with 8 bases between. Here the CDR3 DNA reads TGTGCCAGCAGTGGGAACCTCTACAATGAGCAGTTCTTC. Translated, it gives CASSGNLYNEQFF.